This T cell receptor (beta chain) derives from a study of T cell responses to AZD1222 COVID-19 vaccine. Whole-study context: Investigators merged groups given second doses at roughly 4 or roughly 12 weeks. Study conclusions and caveats: Most donors were white British, females outnumbered males, and clonal diversity was possibly underestimated. The CD4 TCRs associated with vaccination extended across spike and predominated at 160-218 and 743-854.

Sequencing used immunoSEQ multiplex PCR; TCRdb keeps in-frame clones, though not all of them. This table has about 100,000 clones, roughly nine tenths appearing once. The CDR3 contains 15 residues. V gave up 6 bases and J gave up 6 bases, with 20 bases separating them. Germline CDR1 is KGHSH and CDR2 is LQKENI. For this clone: Antigen specificity is unknown.

J is TRBJ1-1 and V is TRBV18; D is possibly TRBD1 (6 bases). Sequencing was performed on peripheral blood, taken on day 0 of AZD1222 vaccination. This receptor was identified in an adult in good health. The CDR3 bases are TGTGCCAGCTCCCTCACCGAGGGGGGCATGGCTGAAGCTTTCTTT. Translated: CASSLTEGGMAEAFF.